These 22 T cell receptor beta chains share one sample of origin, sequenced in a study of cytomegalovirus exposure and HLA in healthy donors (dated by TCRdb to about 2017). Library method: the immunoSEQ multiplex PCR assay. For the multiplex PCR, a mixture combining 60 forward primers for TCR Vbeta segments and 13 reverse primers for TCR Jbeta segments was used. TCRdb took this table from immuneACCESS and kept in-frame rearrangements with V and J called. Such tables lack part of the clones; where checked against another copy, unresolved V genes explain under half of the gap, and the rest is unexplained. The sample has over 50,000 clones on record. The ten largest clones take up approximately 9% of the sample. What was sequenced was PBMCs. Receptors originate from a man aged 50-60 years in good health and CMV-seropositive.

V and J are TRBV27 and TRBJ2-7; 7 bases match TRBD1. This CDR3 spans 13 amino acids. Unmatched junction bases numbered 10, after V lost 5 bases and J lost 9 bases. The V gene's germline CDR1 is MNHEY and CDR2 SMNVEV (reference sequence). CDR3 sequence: CASSAIRGGLQYF. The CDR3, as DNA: TGTGCCAGCAGTGCCATTCGAGGGGGCCTGCAGTACTTC.

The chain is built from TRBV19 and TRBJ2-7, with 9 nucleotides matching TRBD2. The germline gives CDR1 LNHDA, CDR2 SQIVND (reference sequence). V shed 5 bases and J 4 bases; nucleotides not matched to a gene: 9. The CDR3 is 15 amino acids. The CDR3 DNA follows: TGTGCCAGTAGTCGAGTGGAAGGACTAGCGTACGAGCAGTACTTC. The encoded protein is CASSRVEGLAYEQYF. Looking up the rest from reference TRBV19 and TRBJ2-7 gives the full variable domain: DGGITQSPKYLFRKEGQNVTLSCEQNLNHDAMYWYRQDPGQGLRLIYYSQIVNDFQKGDIAEGYSVSREKKESFPLTVTSAQKNPTAFYLCASSRVEGLAYEQYFGPGTRLTVT.

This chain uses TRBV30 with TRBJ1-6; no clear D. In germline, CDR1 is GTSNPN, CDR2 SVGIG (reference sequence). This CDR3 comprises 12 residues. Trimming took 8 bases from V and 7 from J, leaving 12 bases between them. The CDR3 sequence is CARESRNSPLHF. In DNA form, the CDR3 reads TGTGCCCGGGAAAGCCGCAATTCACCCCTCCACTTT.

The CDR3 DNA follows: TGTGCCAGCAGCTTAGAGGGGTCGAACACTGAAGCTTTCTTT. Translation gives CASSLEGSNTEAFF. The rearrangement uses TRBV7-8 and TRBJ1-1, with a weak D call TRBD1 (5 bases). V lost 1 base to trimming and J lost 1 base, with 7 bases between them. Germline V gene sequence: CDR1 SGHVS, CDR2 FQNEAQ. The CDR3 is 14 residues long. Full variable domain (outside the CDR3, taken from reference TRBV7-8 and TRBJ1-1): GAGVSQSPRYKVAKRGQDVALRCDPISGHVSLFWYQQALGQGPEFLTYFQNEAQLDKSGLPSDRFFAERPEGSVSTLKIQRTQQEDSAVYLCASSLEGSNTEAFFGQGTRLTVV.

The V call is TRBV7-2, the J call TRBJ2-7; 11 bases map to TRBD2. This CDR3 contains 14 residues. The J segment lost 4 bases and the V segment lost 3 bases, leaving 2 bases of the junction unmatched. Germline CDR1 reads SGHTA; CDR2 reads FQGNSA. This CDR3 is CASSLTSGAYEQYF. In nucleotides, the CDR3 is TGTGCCAGCAGCTTGACTAGCGGGGCGTACGAGCAGTACTTC.

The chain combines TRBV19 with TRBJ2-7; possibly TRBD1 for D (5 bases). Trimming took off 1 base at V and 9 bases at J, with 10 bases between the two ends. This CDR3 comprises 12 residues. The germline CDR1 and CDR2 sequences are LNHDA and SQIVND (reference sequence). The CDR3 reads CASSIANRPQYF. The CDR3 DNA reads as TGTGCCAGTAGTATAGCTAACAGGCCGCAGTACTTC. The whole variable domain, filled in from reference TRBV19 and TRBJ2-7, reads DGGITQSPKYLFRKEGQNVTLSCEQNLNHDAMYWYRQDPGQGLRLIYYSQIVNDFQKGDIAEGYSVSREKKESFPLTVTSAQKNPTAFYLCASSIANRPQYFGPGTRLTVT.

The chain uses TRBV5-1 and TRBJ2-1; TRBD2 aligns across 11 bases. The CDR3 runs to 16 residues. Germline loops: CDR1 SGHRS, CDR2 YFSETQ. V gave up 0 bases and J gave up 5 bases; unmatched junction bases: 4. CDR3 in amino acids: CASSLGGTSGDNEQFF. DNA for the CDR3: TGCGCCAGCAGCTTGGGAGGGACTAGCGGCGACAATGAGCAGTTCTTC.

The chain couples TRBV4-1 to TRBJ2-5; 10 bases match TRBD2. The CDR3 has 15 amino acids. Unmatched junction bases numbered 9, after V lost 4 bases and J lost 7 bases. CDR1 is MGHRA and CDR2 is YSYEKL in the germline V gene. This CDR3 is CASSPSAGGAGTQYF. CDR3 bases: TGCGCCAGCAGCCCGTCAGCGGGGGGGGCGGGGACCCAGTACTTC.

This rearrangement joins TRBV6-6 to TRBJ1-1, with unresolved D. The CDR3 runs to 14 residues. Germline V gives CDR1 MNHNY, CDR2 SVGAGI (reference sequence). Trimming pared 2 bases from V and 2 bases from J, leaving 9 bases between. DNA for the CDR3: TGTGCCAGCAGTTACGGCACGGGTAACACTGAAGCTTTCTTT. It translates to CASSYGTGNTEAFF.

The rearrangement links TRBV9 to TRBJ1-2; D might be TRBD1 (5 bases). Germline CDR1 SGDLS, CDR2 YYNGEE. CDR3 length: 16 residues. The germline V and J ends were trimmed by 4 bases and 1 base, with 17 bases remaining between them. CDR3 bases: TGTGCCAGCAGCACGATGGGGCTGGGGGGTAACTATGGCTACACCTTC. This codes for CASSTMGLGGNYGYTF.

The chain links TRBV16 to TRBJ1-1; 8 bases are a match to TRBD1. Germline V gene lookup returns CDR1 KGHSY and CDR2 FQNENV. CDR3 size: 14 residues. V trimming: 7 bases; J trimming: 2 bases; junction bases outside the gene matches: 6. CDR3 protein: CASTSTGGNTEAFF. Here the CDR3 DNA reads TGTGCCAGCACCTCCACAGGGGGAAACACTGAAGCTTTCTTT.

The CDR3 loop is CSVVGTRDYNEQFF. The CDR3 DNA follows: TGCAGCGTCGTCGGGACTAGGGACTACAATGAGCAGTTCTTC. The chain employs TRBV29-1 and TRBJ2-1, with 8 bases matching TRBD2. With V trimmed by 6 bases and J by 3 bases, 7 bases remained unmatched. CDR1 is SQVTM and CDR2 is ANQGSEA in the germline V gene. CDR3 length: 14 amino acids.

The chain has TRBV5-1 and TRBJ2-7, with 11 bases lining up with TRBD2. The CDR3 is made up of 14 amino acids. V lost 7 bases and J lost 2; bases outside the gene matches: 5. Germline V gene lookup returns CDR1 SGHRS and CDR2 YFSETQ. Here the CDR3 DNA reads TGCGCCAGCGGGCCGACTAGCGGGACCTACGAGCAGTACTTC. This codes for CASGPTSGTYEQYF. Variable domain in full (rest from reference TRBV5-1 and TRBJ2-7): KAGVTQTPRYLIKTRGQQVTLSCSPISGHRSVSWYQQTPGQGLQFLFEYFSETQRNKGNFPGRFSGRQFSNSRSEMNVSTLELGDSALYLCASGPTSGTYEQYFGPGTRLTVT.

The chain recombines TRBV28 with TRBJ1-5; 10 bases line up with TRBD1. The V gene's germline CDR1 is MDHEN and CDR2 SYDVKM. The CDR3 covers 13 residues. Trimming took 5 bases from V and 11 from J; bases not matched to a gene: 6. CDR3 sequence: CASSPGQGVAQHF. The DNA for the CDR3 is TGTGCCAGCAGTCCCGGACAGGGGGTGGCCCAGCATTTT.

For the CDR3, the DNA is TGTGCCAGCAGCTTAGCAGGGCCGGTGGGGACTGAAGCTTTCTTT. Its protein product is CASSLAGPVGTEAFF. The rearrangement joins TRBV11-2 to TRBJ1-1; D is possibly TRBD1 (5 bases). Between the trimmed V and J ends, which lost 1 base and 5 bases, there was a span of 14 bases. This CDR3 is built from 15 residues. In germline, CDR1 is SGHAT, CDR2 FQNNGV.

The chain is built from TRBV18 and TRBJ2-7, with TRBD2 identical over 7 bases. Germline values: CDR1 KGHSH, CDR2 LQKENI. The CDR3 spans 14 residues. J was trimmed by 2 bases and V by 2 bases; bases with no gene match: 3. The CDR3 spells CASSPSGTTYEQYF. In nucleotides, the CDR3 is TGTGCCAGCTCACCAAGCGGGACCACCTACGAGCAGTACTTC. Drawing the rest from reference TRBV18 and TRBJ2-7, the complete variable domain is NAGVMQNPRHLVRRRGQEARLRCSPMKGHSHVYWYRQLPEEGLKFMVYLQKENIIDESGMPKERFSAEFPKEGPSILRIQQVVRGDSAAYFCASSPSGTTYEQYFGPGTRLTVT.

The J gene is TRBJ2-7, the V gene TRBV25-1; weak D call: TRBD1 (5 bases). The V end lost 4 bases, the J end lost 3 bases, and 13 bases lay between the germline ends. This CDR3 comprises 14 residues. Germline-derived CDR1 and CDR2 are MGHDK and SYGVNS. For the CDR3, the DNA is TGTGCCAGCAGTGCCTCGGACACCTACTACGAGCAGTACTTC. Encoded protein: CASSASDTYYEQYF.

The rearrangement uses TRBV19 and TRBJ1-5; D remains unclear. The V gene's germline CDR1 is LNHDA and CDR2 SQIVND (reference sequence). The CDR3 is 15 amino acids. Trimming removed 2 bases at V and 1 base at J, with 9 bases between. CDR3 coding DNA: TGTGCCAGTAGTATACGCCACGCGAGCAATCAGCCCCAGCATTTT. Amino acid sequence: CASSIRHASNQPQHF.

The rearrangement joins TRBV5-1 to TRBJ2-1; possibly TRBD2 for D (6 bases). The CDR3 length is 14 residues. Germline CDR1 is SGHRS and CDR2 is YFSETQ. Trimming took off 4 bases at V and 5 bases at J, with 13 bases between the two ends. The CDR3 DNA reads TGCGCCAGCAGCCCGAGGGAGGCTGACAATGAGCAGTTCTTC. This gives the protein CASSPREADNEQFF.

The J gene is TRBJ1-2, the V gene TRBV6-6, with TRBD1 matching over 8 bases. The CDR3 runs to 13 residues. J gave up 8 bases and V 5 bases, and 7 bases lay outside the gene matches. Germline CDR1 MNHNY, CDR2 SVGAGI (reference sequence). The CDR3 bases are TGTGCCAGCAGTCTCTCCGGACAGGGAGGCTACACCTTC. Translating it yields CASSLSGQGGYTF.

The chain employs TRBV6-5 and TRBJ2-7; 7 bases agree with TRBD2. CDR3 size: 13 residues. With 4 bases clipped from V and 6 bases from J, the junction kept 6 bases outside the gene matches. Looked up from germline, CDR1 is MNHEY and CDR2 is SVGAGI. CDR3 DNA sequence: TGTGCCAGCAGTTTGGGGGGGGGAAGCGAGCAGTACTTC. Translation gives CASSLGGGSEQYF.

CDR3 DNA: TGTGCCAGCTCACCCCCCGGGGGGTCCTACGAGCAGTACTTC. Translating it yields CASSPPGGSYEQYF. This chain uses TRBV18 with TRBJ2-7; 7 bases map to TRBD2. The germline gives CDR1 KGHSH, CDR2 LQKENI. J was trimmed by 1 base and V by 3 bases; bases with no gene match: 3. The CDR3 totals 14 residues. The full variable domain, completed using reference TRBV18 and TRBJ2-7, is NAGVMQNPRHLVRRRGQEARLRCSPMKGHSHVYWYRQLPEEGLKFMVYLQKENIIDESGMPKERFSAEFPKEGPSILRIQQVVRGDSAAYFCASSPPGGSYEQYFGPGTRLTVT.